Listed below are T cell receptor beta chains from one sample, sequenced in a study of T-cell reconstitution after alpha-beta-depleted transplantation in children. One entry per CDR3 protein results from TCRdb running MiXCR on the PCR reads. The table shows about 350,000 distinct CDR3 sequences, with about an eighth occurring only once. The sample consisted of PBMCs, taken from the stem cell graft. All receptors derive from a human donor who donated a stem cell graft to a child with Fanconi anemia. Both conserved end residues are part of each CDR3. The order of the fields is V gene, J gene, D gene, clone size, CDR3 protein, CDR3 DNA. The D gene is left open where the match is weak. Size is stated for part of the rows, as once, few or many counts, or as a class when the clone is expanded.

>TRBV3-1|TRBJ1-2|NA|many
CASSLLTGRDGYTF
TGTGCCAGCAGCCTCCTTACCGGGAGGGATGGCTACACCTTC
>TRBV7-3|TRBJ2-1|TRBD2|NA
CASSLTPLAGANEQFF
TGTGCCAGCAGCTTAACCCCACTAGCGGGTGCCAATGAGCAGTTCTTC
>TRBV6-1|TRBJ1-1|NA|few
CASRKTVDTEAFF
TGTGCCAGCAGGAAGACAGTGGACACTGAAGCTTTCTTT
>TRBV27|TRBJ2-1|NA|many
CASRGYVNEQFF
TGTGCCAGTCGTGGGTACGTCAATGAGCAGTTCTTC
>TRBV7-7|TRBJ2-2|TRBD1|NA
CASSNQGAQGELFF
TGTGCCAGCAGCAACCAGGGGGCTCAAGGGGAGCTGTTTTTT
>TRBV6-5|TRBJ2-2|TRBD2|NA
CASSFTSGGLTGELFF
TGTGCCAGCAGTTTTACTAGCGGGGGGTTAACCGGGGAGCTGTTTTTT
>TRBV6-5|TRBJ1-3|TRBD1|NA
CASSYSKVRTGPGNTIYF
TGTGCCAGCAGTTACTCGAAGGTCCGGACAGGGCCCGGAAACACCATATATTTT
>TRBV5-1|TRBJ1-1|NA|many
CASSLDILKRFEAFF
TGCGCCAGCAGCTTGGATATATTGAAACGGTTTGAAGCTTTCTTT
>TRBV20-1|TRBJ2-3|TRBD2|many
CSAPQTSRSTDTQYF
TGCAGTGCTCCCCAGACTAGCAGGAGCACAGATACGCAGTATTTT
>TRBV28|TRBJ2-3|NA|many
CASTLGAELGTQYF
TGTGCCAGCACCCTGGGGGCAGAACTTGGTACGCAGTATTTT
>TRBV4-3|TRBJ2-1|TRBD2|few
CASSQDVWRGSSYNEQFF
TGCGCCAGCAGCCAAGATGTATGGCGGGGGAGCTCCTACAATGAGCAGTTCTTC
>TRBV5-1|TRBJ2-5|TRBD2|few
CASGRGTSGGTLQETQYF
TGCGCCAGCGGCCGCGGAACTAGCGGGGGAACACTGCAAGAGACCCAGTACTTC
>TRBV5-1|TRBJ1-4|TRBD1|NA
CASSITSTGNEKLFF
TGCGCCAGCAGTATTACTTCGACAGGGAATGAAAAACTGTTTTTT
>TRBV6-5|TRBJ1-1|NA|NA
CASSWGVGDAEAFF
TGTGCCAGCAGTTGGGGAGTGGGGGACGCTGAAGCTTTCTTT
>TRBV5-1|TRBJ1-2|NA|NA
CASSLAPQAGYTF
TGCGCCAGCAGCTTGGCACCCCAGGCCGGCTACACCTTC
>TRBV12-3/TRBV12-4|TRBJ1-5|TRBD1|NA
CASSFRTGIIQPQHF
TGTGCCAGCAGCTTTCGGACAGGGATTATACAGCCCCAGCATTTT
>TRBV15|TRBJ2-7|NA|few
CATANPGSEQYF
TGTGCCACCGCAAACCCAGGTTCTGAACAGTACTTC
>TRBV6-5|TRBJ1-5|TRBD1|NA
CASSPRQGYQPQHF
TGTGCCAGCAGTCCGCGACAGGGATATCAGCCCCAGCATTTT
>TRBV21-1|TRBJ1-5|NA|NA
CARRVGTGGNQPQHF
TGTGCCAGAAGGGTAGGGACCGGGGGAAATCAGCCCCAGCATTTT
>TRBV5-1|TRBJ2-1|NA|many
CASSLQGMDEQFF
TGCGCCAGCAGCTTGCAGGGGATGGATGAGCAGTTCTTC
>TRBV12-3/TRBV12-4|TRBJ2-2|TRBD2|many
CASSTGLAGNTGELFF
TGTGCCAGCAGTACTGGACTAGCGGGGAACACCGGGGAGCTGTTTTTT
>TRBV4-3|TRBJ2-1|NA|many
CASSQDFGEQFF
TGCGCCAGCAGCCAAGATTTTGGGGAGCAGTTCTTC
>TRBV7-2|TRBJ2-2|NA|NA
CASSPYLRRPNTGELFF
TGTGCCAGCAGTCCTTACCTCCGGAGACCCAACACCGGGGAGCTGTTTTTT
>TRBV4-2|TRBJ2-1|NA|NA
CASSQGAGLLNEQFF
TGTGCCAGCAGCCAAGGGGCTGGACTCCTCAATGAGCAGTTCTTC